The rows below give T cell receptor beta chains drawn from one sample of a study of blood T cells in healthy people across ages. TCRdb re-called the 5' RACE reads with MiXCR, one entry per CDR3 protein. The profile shows about 640,000 distinct CDR3 sequences, roughly three fifths of them singletons. The sequenced material came from blood. Source of these receptors: a man in his sixties in good health. CDR3s include the opening cysteine and the closing phenylalanine or tryptophan. A D gene is named only where the DNA matches it firmly. Rows may omit the clone size; those that give it use once, few, many or a size class.

J gene	V gene	clone size	D gene	CDR3 DNA	CDR3 protein
TRBJ2-5	TRBV5-1	.	.	TGCGCCAGCAGCGGACGGACGAGGGTCGGAGAGACCCAGTACTTC	CASSGRTRVGETQYF
TRBJ2-3	TRBV10-3	.	.	TGTGCCATCAGTGAGCGTGGGACCACTAGCACAGATACGCAGTATTTT	CAISERGTTSTDTQYF
TRBJ2-3	TRBV20-1	.	TRBD2	TGCAGTAGGGAGACTAGCGGAGATACGCAGTATTTT	CSRETSGDTQYF
TRBJ2-7	TRBV5-1	many	TRBD1	TGTGCCAGCAGTCTCGGACAGGGCTCCTACGAGCAGTACTTC	CASSLGQGSYEQYF
TRBJ2-1	TRBV29-1	few	.	TGCAGCGTTGAAGAGGGGGGCGCAACATCCTACAATGAGCAGTTCTTC	CSVEEGGATSYNEQFF
TRBJ2-7	TRBV10-3	.	.	TGTGCCATCAAACAGGGTGTCTCGTACGAGCAGTACTTC	CAIKQGVSYEQYF
TRBJ2-3	TRBV2	.	.	TGTGCCAGCAGTAGAGTACGGGCCACAGATACGCAGTATTTT	CASSRVRATDTQYF
TRBJ1-2	TRBV20-1	.	TRBD1	TGCAGTGCTAGGGAATCGGACAGGGGGAGTTTTGGCTACACCTTC	CSARESDRGSFGYTF
TRBJ2-1	TRBV3-1	.	.	TGTGCCAGCAGCCAAGTAAGTGGGACCCTAGGCATCAATGAGCAGTTCTTC	CASSQVSGTLGINEQFF
TRBJ1-2	TRBV7-9	.	.	TGTGCCAGCATCGAGGGGGGGGGCGTTAACTATGGCTACACCTTC	CASIEGGGVNYGYTF
TRBJ2-5	TRBV29-1	.	TRBD2	TGCAGCGCCGGAGCGGGGGGTGAAGAGACCCAGTACTTC	CSAGAGGEETQYF
TRBJ1-2	TRBV5-1	.	.	TGCGCCAGCAGCTTGGGTCCGACAGAGAACTATGGCTACACCTTC	CASSLGPTENYGYTF
TRBJ2-7	TRBV6-2/TRBV6-3	.	.	TGTGCCAGCAGTTACCCCGGAGTGGCGGGACTCTCCTACGAGCAGTACTTC	CASSYPGVAGLSYEQYF